This T cell receptor beta chain was obtained from a study of blood T cell repertoires in COVID-19. Measured with immunoSEQ multiplex PCR; TCRdb has only the in-frame clones, and not every one. The sample has just under 350,000 clones; 75% to 90% are singletons. This clone was counted a single time. The receptor comes from a woman in her forties or fifties with COVID-19, enrolled during active disease. The sample consisted of peripheral blood.

The CDR3 is CASSYPRDRVTNYGYTF. The CDR3 DNA follows: TGTGCCAGCAGTTACCCCCGGGACAGGGTGACTAACTATGGCTACACCTTC. The chain uses TRBV7-4 and TRBJ1-2, with TRBD1 identical over 9 bases. Germline CDR1 is SGHVT and CDR2 is SQSDAQ. Losses at the gene ends were 6 bases for V and 0 bases for J; bases not matched to a gene: 11. This CDR3 spans 17 amino acids.